This T cell receptor beta chain was recovered during a study of shared clonotypes between healthy human individuals. Broader study findings: There were few donors, and this limited the genetic and exposure-history diversity represented.

The material for each subset, its genomic DNA, was split evenly across several immunoSEQ plates. The quantity of DNA used in unsorted PBMC replicate PCRs was approximately 300 ng, corresponding to tens of thousands of T cell genomes. In the study's own analysis: ImmunoSEQ yielded junction-only sequences lacking quality scores, so filtering differed. The method was immunoSEQ multiplex PCR; TCRdb's version includes in-frame clones alone and lacks a portion of them. Clone size and the V and J calls come from that table; the DNA yielded D and trimming. The data show about 490,000 clones, roughly 78% seen once. To note about this clone: Its target is unknown. A read error may produce the germline difference seen at one junction end.

Germline V gene data show CDR1 as SSHAT and CDR2 as FNYEAQ (reference sequence). This CDR3 is 16 amino acids long. The specimen sequenced was PBMCs. The TCR originated in a woman aged 40 to 50 in good health. Some clones in this sample may be carry-over from other donors' samples. The genes are TRBV7-7 and TRBJ2-7, with 12 nucleotides matching TRBD1. DNA for the CDR3: TGTGCTAGCAGCCCCGCCTCGGGACAGGGGGCGGCGGAGCAGTACTTC. It translates to CASSPASGQGAAEQYF.